Below, 15 T cell receptor beta chains from the same sample are listed, as sequenced in a study of prognosis after radiotherapy for stage I lung cancer. Template was genomic DNA; TCR beta CDR3 amplified in two multiplex PCR rounds. The use of primers specific to each TRBV and TRBJ gene characterized first-round PCR. TCRdb ran MiXCR on the multiplex PCR reads and lists one entry per CDR3 protein. The sample shows roughly 13,000 distinct CDR3 sequences, around 48% of them seen only once. Material: PBMCs, obtained before or after stereotactic body radiation therapy (not recorded which). All receptors derive from a donor over 45 with non-small cell lung cancer.

This clonotype appeared many times. The chain combines TRBV5-6 with TRBJ2-4; 8 bases fit TRBD2. The germline gives CDR1 SGHDT, CDR2 YYEEEE. This CDR3 contains 16 residues. V dropped 0 bases and J dropped 4; count of bases not matched to a gene: 6. CDR3 in amino acids: CASSLGAGDVKNIQYF. Written as DNA, the CDR3 is TGTGCCAGCAGCTTGGGAGCGGGAGACGTTAAAAACATTCAGTACTTC.

Note on this clonotype: This is likely an artifact of a read error, given a far larger clone one base away. This chain connects TRBV5-1 to TRBJ2-5; 13 bases agree with TRBD2. The J call may be mistaken, given a closer DNA end match to TRBJ2-1. This CDR3 is 18 amino acids long. Looked up from germline, CDR1 is SGHRS and CDR2 is YFSETQ. The CDR3 here is CASVNSGTSGNHLWEQFF. DNA of the CDR3: TGCGCCAGCGTGAATTCAGGGACTAGCGGGAATCACCTTTGGGAGCAGTTCTTC.

The J gene is TRBJ2-1, the V gene TRBV6-5; 10 nucleotides agree with TRBD2. The CDR3 runs to 14 residues. V lost 2 bases and J lost 6; bases outside the gene matches: 1. Per germline, CDR1 MNHEY and CDR2 SVGAGI. The CDR3 loop is CASSYGTSANEQFF. DNA of the CDR3: TGTGCCAGCAGTTACGGGACTAGCGCCAATGAGCAGTTCTTC.

In this sample, this clonotype turned up many times. In nucleotides, the CDR3 is TGTGCCAGCAGCCGCGGGACTAGCGGAGGACTCGGGGAGCTGTTTTTT. Translating gives CASSRGTSGGLGELFF. The chain employs TRBV14 and TRBJ2-2; 11 nucleotides match TRBD2. The CDR3 totals 16 residues. Trimming took 4 bases from V and 7 from J; bases not matched to a gene: 8. The germline CDR1 and CDR2 sequences are SGHDN and FVKESK.

In this sample, this clonotype turned up many times. The rearrangement links TRBV29-1 to TRBJ2-7; 9 bases align to TRBD1. This CDR3 spans 14 amino acids. Trimming at V came to 7 bases and at J to 2 bases, leaving 9 bases not matched to a gene. CDR1 and CDR2 from the germline V gene are SQVTM and ANQGSEA. CDR3 sequence: CSAEIRQGAYEQYF. CDR3 DNA: TGCAGCGCGGAGATCCGACAGGGGGCCTACGAGCAGTACTTC.

This clonotype was found many times. The chain joins TRBV5-4 to TRBJ2-3; D ambiguous. Between the trimmed V and J ends, which lost 0 bases and 5 bases, there was a span of 1 base. The germline gives CDR1 SGHNT, CDR2 YYREEE (reference sequence). The CDR3 has 11 residues. Here the CDR3 reads CASSLGDTQYF. In nucleotides, the CDR3 is TGTGCCAGCAGCTTGGGAGATACGCAGTATTTT. The full variable domain, completed using reference TRBV5-4 and TRBJ2-3, is ETGVTQSPTHLIKTRGQQVTLRCSSQSGHNTVSWYQQALGQGPQFIFQYYREEENGRGNFPPRFSGLQFPNYSSELNVNALELDDSALYLCASSLGDTQYFGPGTRLTVL.

CDR3 DNA sequence: TGCGCCAGCAGCCAAGATCGTTACCGCGCTGGAAACACCATATATTTT. Translation: CASSQDRYRAGNTIYF. The J gene is TRBJ1-3, the V gene TRBV4-1; D uncertain. Trimming cost V 0 bases and J 2 bases, with 11 bases left between them. CDR1 is MGHRA and CDR2 is YSYEKL in the germline V gene. The CDR3 is made up of 16 amino acids.

The J gene is TRBJ2-3, the V gene TRBV6-9; D not certain. Germline CDR1 and CDR2: MNHGY and SVAAGI. CDR3 length: 12 amino acids. V lost 3 bases, J lost 3 bases, and 4 bases lay in between. CDR3 coding DNA: TGTGCCAGCAGTTACGGGACAGATACGCAGTATTTT. Translated, it gives CASSYGTDTQYF.

The chain combines TRBV4-1 with TRBJ1-3; maybe TRBD1 (6 bases). The CDR3 has 18 amino acids. V was trimmed by 3 bases and J by 2 bases, leaving 20 bases between them. Germline-derived CDR1 and CDR2 are MGHRA and YSYEKL. CDR3 residues: CASSHGAARGIAGNTIYF. CDR3 in DNA: TGCGCCAGCAGCCACGGGGCCGCCAGGGGTATAGCTGGAAACACCATATATTTT.

Ten or more counts support this clonotype. The junction departs from germline at one end; a sequencing error may be responsible. CDR3 sequence (DNA): TGTGCCAGCAGCTTATTGGGGATTTCTGGGGCCAACGTCCTGACTTTC. Translating gives CASSLLGISGANVLTF. V gene TRBV28 combines with J gene TRBJ2-6; D gene unclear. CDR3 size: 16 residues. In germline, CDR1 is MDHEN, CDR2 SYDVKM.

This clonotype ranks as medium-sized. The rearrangement joins TRBV6-1 to TRBJ2-3, with 7 positions matching TRBD2. This CDR3 is 15 amino acids long. The trim removed 5 bases at V and 2 bases at J, leaving 7 bases unmatched. Germline CDR1 is MNHNS and CDR2 is SASEGT. The CDR3 DNA is TGTGCCAGCAGTACGACTAGCAGGTACACAGATACGCAGTATTTT. This sequence encodes CASSTTSRYTDTQYF.

In the case of this clonotype: A far larger clone is a single base away, which makes a read error likely. The chain combines TRBV6-2 or TRBV6-3 with TRBJ2-7; D is perhaps TRBD2 (7 bases). The V end lost 5 bases, the J end lost 7 bases, and 21 bases lay between the germline ends. Germline loops: CDR1 MNHEY, CDR2 SVGEGT. This CDR3 contains 15 residues. The CDR3 bases are TGTGCCAGCAGTGCGGGGGCGGCTACGAGAAATGAGCAGTACTTC. Its translation: CASSAGAATRNEQYF.

This clonotype was observed a handful of times. V gene TRBV10-2 combines with J gene TRBJ2-1; D uncertain. This CDR3 contains 13 residues. Deletions cut 5 bases from V and 4 bases from J, with 9 bases between. Germline CDR1 reads WSHSY; CDR2 reads SAAADI. CDR3 residues: CASSYLGYNEQFF. The DNA for the CDR3 is TGCGCCAGCAGTTATTTGGGATACAATGAGCAGTTCTTC.

This chain links TRBV20-1 with TRBJ1-3; 8 bases agree with TRBD1. CDR3 length: 16 amino acids. CDR1 and CDR2 (germline): DFQATT, SNEGSKA (reference sequence). V was clipped by 3 bases and J by 0 bases; unmatched bases: 7. In nucleotides, the CDR3 is TGCAGTGCTAGCCCAATAACAGGGGGCTCTGGAAACACCATATATTTT. It encodes CSASPITGGSGNTIYF.

Many counts were recorded for this clonotype. The chain couples TRBV5-6 to TRBJ1-1; 8 bases match TRBD1. The germline gives CDR1 SGHDT, CDR2 YYEEEE. This CDR3 is 15 amino acids long. After removal of 2 bases from V and 6 bases from J, the junction contained 9 bases not matched to a gene. Here the CDR3 DNA reads TGTGCCAGCAGCTTTCCGGCACAGGGGGGGTCTGAAGCTTTCTTT. As protein: CASSFPAQGGSEAFF. Combining the CDR3 with reference TRBV5-6 and TRBJ1-1 gives the whole variable domain DAGVTQSPTHLIKTRGQQVTLRCSPKSGHDTVSWYQQALGQGPQFIFQYYEEEERQRGNFPDRFSGHQFPNYSSELNVNALLLGDSALYLCASSFPAQGGSEAFFGQGTRLTVV.